Listed below are T cell receptor beta chains from one sample, sequenced in a study of liver allograft versus peripheral blood T cells. TCRdb redid the calling of the reads with MiXCR, one entry per CDR3 protein. The sample records several thousand distinct CDR3 sequences, just over 14% being singletons. These receptors came from a human patient who had a liver transplant. Some T cells may have come from the graft donor. Both conserved end residues are part of each CDR3. The D gene is left open where the match is weak. The size of a clone is reported for some rows only, either as once, few or many, or as a class for expanded clones.

len | d_gene | j_gene | abundance | v_gene | CDR3nt | CDR3aa
15 | TRBD2 | TRBJ2-1 | medium-sized | TRBV7-9 | TGTGCCAGCAGCCCCCGCCGTGGCGGGAGGGCCGGGCAGTTCTTC | CASSPRRGGRAGQFF
15 | - | TRBJ2-1 | many | TRBV11-1 | TGTGCCAGCAGCTCGGAATCTCAACCTTACAATGAGCAGTTCTTC | CASSSESQPYNEQFF
19 | TRBD2 | TRBJ2-7 | medium-sized | TRBV27 | TGTGCCAGCAGTCTCCTTCCAGGGACTAGCGGGGTGCTCTCCTACGAGCAGTACTTC | CASSLLPGTSGVLSYEQYF
14 | TRBD2 | TRBJ2-7 | medium-sized | TRBV6-2/TRBV6-3 | TGTGCCGGAAGGGAGCGGGGGGGACCCTACGAGCAGTACTTC | CAGRERGGPYEQYF
14 | - | TRBJ1-1 | - | TRBV5-5 | TGTGCCAGCAGCTTCAGACAGCAAAACACTGAAGCTTTCTTT | CASSFRQQNTEAFF
16 | TRBD1 | TRBJ1-1 | medium-sized | TRBV28 | TGTGCCAGCAGTTTAGCGCAGGGGGTAGGGAACACTGAAGCTTTCTTT | CASSLAQGVGNTEAFF
14 | TRBD1 | TRBJ2-7 | - | TRBV12-3/TRBV12-4 | TGTGCCAGCAGGACGACAGGGGATACTTACGAGCAGTACTTC | CASRTTGDTYEQYF
15 | - | TRBJ1-5 | medium-sized | TRBV11-3 | TGTGCCAGCAGCTACTCCGGGGGGCCTGATCAGCCCCAGCATTTT | CASSYSGGPDQPQHF
13 | - | TRBJ2-6 | medium-sized | TRBV28 | TGTGCCAGCAAGAGCTCTGGGGCCAACGTCCTGACTTTC | CASKSSGANVLTF
15 | - | TRBJ2-6 | medium-sized | TRBV29-1 | TGCAGCGTCACCGACAGTTTCTCTGGGGCCAACGTCCTGACTTTC | CSVTDSFSGANVLTF
15 | TRBD1 | TRBJ1-4 | medium-sized | TRBV18 | TGTGCCAGCTCACCTGGCGGACAGGGGGACGAAAAACTGTTTTTT | CASSPGGQGDEKLFF
15 | TRBD1 | TRBJ1-4 | medium-sized | TRBV19 | TGTGCCAGTAGTCACCAACAGGGGACTAATGAAAAACTGTTTTTT | CASSHQQGTNEKLFF
16 | TRBD2 | TRBJ2-2 | medium-sized | TRBV6-5 | TGTGCCAGCAGCCGAGACCTAGCGGTGAACACCGGGGAGCTGTTTTTT | CASSRDLAVNTGELFF
14 | - | TRBJ1-1 | large | TRBV18 | TGTGCCAGCTCACCGAACGGGGAGAACACTGAAGCTTTCTTT | CASSPNGENTEAFF
15 | TRBD2 | TRBJ2-2 | many | TRBV9 | TGTGCCAGTAGTACGGGGGGAGCCAACACCGGGGAGCTGTTTTTT | CASSTGGANTGELFF
14 | TRBD1 | TRBJ2-1 | - | TRBV11-1 | TGTGCCAGCAGCTTAGTACAGGGGTTCAATGAGCAGTTCTTC | CASSLVQGFNEQFF
21 | TRBD1 | TRBJ1-3 | - | TRBV5-1 | TGCGCCACCAGCAAAAAATTGGCGGTGGGGACAGTTCTACGCTCTGGAAACACCATATATTTT | CATSKKLAVGTVLRSGNTIYF
16 | TRBD1 | TRBJ2-1 | medium-sized | TRBV7-9 | TGTGCCAGCAGCCTTCAGACCGGGACAGGGAAGAATGAGCAGTTCTTC | CASSLQTGTGKNEQFF
14 | - | TRBJ1-4 | medium-sized | TRBV10-3 | TGTGCCATCAGTGAGTCCGGGCGTTCAGGGAAACTGTTTTTT | CAISESGRSGKLFF
17 | - | TRBJ2-1 | medium-sized | TRBV24-1 | TGTGCCACCAGTGCCGTTGATACAGGGAGCTCCTACAATGAGCAGTTCTTC | CATSAVDTGSSYNEQFF
15 | - | TRBJ1-2 | - | TRBV9 | TGTGCCAGCAGCTCCCGGGAGGGCGGATCCTATGGCTACACCTTC | CASSSREGGSYGYTF
17 | TRBD2 | TRBJ2-1 | few | TRBV9 | TGTGCCAGCAGCGAGGGGCTAGCGGGGGCCCCCTACAATGAGCAGTTCTTC | CASSEGLAGAPYNEQFF
12 | - | TRBJ1-1 | medium-sized | TRBV15 | TGTGCCACCAGCAAGACTAACACTGAAGCTTTCTTT | CATSKTNTEAFF
13 | - | TRBJ1-1 | medium-sized | TRBV27 | TGTGCCAGCAGTCCCACAGGGACGGCTGAAGCTTTCTTT | CASSPTGTAEAFF
18 | TRBD1 | TRBJ2-5 | - | TRBV6-1 | TGTGCCACCAGTGCGCACCGAAAAACACAGGGGCGGGAAGAGACCCAGTACTTC | CATSAHRKTQGREETQYF
17 | TRBD2 | TRBJ2-2 | medium-sized | TRBV28 | TGTGCCAGCAGTTTATTGCTAGCGGGAGCCGGCACCGGGGAGCTGTTTTTT | CASSLLLAGAGTGELFF
15 | TRBD1 | TRBJ2-5 | - | TRBV12-3/TRBV12-4 | TGTGCCAGCAGTTTCCTGACAGGGGGCGCAGAGACCCAGTACTTC | CASSFLTGGAETQYF
14 | - | TRBJ2-7 | medium-sized | TRBV18 | TGTGCCAGCTCACCACCAACCCTTCTCCACGAGCAGTACTTC | CASSPPTLLHEQYF
17 | TRBD1 | TRBJ1-1 | medium-sized | TRBV6-5 | TGTGCCAGCAGTCCCCGGTGGACAGGGGGAATGAACACTGAAGCTTTCTTT | CASSPRWTGGMNTEAFF
15 | - | TRBJ1-1 | large | TRBV10-3 | TGTGCCATCAGTGAGTCGGATAGACCAAACACTGAAGCTTTCTTT | CAISESDRPNTEAFF
15 | - | TRBJ2-7 | medium-sized | TRBV19 | TGTGCCAGTAGTCGGGCCCACCGGAGCTCCTACGAGCAGTACTTC | CASSRAHRSSYEQYF
15 | - | TRBJ2-3 | medium-sized | TRBV19 | TGTGCCAGTAGTACCCTCGGGGGATCCACAGATACGCAGTATTTT | CASSTLGGSTDTQYF
15 | TRBD1 | TRBJ1-5 | medium-sized | TRBV6-5 | TGTGCCAGCAGTTACTCCGGGACAGTCAATCAGCCCCAGCATTTT | CASSYSGTVNQPQHF
13 | - | TRBJ2-1 | medium-sized | TRBV18 | TGTGCCAGCTCACGGGACTCCGACAATGAGCAGTTCTTC | CASSRDSDNEQFF
12 | - | TRBJ2-3 | medium-sized | TRBV29-1 | TGCAGCGTTGCAGGAGACACAGATACGCAGTATTTT | CSVAGDTDTQYF
17 | TRBD1 | TRBJ1-3 | - | TRBV20-1 | TGCAGTGCTAGAGTTTCGACAGGGCTTACCTCTGGAAACACCATATATTTT | CSARVSTGLTSGNTIYF
13 | - | TRBJ1-1 | medium-sized | TRBV6-5 | TGTGCCAGCATGAAGGATATTTCCACTGAAGCTTTCTTT | CASMKDISTEAFF
11 | TRBD1 | TRBJ1-2 | medium-sized | TRBV29-1 | TGCAGCGTTGAACAGGGGGATGGCTACACCTTC | CSVEQGDGYTF
14 | - | TRBJ2-7 | - | TRBV6-5 | TGTGCCAGCAGTTATTCGCGTGGGGGCTACGAGCAGTACTTC | CASSYSRGGYEQYF
14 | - | TRBJ1-1 | large | TRBV27 | TGTGCCAGCAGTTTATCGAGGCAGGGACGTGGTGCTTTCTTT | CASSLSRQGRGAFF